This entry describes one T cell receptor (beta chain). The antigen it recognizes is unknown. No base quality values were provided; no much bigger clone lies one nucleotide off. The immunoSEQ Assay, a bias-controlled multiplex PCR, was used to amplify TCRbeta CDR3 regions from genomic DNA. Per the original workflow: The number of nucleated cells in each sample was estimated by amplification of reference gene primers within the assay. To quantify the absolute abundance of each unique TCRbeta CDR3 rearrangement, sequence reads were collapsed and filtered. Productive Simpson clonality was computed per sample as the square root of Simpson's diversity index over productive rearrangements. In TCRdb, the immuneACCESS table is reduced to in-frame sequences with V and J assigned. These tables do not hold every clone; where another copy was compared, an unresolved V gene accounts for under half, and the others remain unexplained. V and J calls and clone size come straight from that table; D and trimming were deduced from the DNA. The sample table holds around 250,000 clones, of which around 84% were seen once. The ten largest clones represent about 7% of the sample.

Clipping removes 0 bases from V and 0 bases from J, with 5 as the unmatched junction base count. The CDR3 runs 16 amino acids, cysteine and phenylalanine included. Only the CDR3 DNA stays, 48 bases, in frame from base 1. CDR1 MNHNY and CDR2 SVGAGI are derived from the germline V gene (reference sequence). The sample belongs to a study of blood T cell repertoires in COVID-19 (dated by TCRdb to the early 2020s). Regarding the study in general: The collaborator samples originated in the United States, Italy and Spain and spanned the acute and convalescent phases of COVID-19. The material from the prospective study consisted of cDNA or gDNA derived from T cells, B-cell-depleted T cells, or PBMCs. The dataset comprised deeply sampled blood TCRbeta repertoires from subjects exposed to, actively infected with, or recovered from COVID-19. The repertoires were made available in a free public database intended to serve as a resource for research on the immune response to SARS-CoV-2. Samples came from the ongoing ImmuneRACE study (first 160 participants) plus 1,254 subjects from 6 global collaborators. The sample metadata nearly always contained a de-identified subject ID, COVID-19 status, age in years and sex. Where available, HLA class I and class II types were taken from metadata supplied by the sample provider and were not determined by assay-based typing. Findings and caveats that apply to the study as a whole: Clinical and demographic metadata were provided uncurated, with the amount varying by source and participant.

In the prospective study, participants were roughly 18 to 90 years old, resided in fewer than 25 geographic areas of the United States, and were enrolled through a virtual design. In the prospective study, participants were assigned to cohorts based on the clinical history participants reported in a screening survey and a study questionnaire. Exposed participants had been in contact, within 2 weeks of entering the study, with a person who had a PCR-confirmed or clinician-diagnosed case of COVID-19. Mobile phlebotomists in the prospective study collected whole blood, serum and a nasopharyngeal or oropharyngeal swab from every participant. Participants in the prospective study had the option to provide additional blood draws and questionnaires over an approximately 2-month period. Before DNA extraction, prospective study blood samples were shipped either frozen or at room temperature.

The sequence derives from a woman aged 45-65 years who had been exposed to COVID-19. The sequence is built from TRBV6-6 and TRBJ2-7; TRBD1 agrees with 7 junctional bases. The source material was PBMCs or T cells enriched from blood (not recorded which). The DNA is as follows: TGTGCCAGCAGTTACTCGAAGGGGGCCCTCTCCTACGAGCAGTACTTC. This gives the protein CASSYSKGALSYEQYF.